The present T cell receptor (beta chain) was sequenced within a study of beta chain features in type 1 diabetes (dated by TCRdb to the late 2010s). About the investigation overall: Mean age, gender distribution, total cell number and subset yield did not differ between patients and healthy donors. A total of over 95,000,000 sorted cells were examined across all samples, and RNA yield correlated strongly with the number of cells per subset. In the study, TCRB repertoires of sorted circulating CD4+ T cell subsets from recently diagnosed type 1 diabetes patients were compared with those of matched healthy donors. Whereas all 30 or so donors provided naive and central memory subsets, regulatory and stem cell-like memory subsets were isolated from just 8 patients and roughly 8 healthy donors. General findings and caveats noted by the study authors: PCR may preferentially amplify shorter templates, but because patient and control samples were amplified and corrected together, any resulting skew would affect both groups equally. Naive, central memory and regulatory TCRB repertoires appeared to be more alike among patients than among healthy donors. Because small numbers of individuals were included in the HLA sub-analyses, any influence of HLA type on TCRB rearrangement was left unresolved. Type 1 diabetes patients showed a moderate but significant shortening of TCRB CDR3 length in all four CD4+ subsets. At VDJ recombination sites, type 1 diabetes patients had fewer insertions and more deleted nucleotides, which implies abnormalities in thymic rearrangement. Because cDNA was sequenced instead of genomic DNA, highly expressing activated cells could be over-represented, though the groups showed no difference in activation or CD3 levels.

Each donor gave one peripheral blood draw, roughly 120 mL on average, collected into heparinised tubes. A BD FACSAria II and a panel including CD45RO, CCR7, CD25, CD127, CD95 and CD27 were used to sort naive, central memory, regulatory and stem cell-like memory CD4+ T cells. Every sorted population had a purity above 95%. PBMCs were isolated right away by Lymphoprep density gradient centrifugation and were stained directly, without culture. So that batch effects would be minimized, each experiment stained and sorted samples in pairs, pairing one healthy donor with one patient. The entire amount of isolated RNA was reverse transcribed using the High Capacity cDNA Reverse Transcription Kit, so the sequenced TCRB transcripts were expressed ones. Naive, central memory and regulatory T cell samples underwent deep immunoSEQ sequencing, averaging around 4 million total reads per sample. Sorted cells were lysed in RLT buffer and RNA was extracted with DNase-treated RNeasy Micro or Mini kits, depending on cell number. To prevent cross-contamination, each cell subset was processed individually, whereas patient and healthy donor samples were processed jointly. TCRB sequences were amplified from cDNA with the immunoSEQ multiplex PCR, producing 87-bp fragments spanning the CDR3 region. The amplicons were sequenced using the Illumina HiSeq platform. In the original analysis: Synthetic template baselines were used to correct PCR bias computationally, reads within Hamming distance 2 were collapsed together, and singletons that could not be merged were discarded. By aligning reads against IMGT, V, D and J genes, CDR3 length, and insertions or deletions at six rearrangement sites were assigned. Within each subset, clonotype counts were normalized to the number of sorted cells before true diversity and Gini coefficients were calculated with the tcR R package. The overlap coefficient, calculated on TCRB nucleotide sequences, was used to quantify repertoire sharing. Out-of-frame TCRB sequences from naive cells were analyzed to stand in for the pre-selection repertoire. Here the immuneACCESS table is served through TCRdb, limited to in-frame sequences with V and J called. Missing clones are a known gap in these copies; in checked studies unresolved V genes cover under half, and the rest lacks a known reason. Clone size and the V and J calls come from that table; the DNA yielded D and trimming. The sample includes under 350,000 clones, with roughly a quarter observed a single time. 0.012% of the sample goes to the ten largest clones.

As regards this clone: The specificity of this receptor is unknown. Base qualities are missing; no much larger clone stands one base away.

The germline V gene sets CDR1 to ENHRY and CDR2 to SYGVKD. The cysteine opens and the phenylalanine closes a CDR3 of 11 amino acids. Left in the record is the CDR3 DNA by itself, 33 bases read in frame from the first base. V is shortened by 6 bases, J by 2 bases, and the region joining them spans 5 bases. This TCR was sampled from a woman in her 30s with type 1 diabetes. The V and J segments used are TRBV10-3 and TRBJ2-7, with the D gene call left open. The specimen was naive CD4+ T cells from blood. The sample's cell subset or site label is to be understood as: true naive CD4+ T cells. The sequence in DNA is TGTGCCATCAGCCAAACCTACGAGCAGTACTTC. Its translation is CAISQTYEQYF.